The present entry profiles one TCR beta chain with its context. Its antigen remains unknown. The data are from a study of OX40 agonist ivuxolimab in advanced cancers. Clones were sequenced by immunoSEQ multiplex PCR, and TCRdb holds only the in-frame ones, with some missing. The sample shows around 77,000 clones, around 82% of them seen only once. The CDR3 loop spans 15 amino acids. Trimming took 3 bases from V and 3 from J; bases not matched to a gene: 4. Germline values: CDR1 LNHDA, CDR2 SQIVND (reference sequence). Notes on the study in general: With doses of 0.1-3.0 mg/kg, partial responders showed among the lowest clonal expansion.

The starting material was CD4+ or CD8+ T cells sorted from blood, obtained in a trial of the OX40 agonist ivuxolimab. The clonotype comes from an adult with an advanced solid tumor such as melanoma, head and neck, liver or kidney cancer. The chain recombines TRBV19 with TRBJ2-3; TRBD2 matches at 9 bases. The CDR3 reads CASSMGAGGTDTQYF. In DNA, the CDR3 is TGTGCCAGTAGTATGGGAGCGGGAGGTACAGATACGCAGTATTTT.